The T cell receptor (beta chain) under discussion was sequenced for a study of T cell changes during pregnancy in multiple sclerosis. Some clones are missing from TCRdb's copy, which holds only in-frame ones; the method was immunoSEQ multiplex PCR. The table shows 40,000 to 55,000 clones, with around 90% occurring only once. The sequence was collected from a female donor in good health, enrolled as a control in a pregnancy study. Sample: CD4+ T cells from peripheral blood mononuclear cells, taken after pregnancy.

The CDR3 here is CASSVEQGAEEQYF. The DNA for the CDR3 is TGTGCCAGCAGCGTAGAACAGGGGGCGGAGGAGCAGTACTTC. The rearrangement links TRBV9 to TRBJ2-7; TRBD1 matches at 9 bases. There are 14 residues in the CDR3. With 0 bases clipped from V and 7 bases from J, the junction kept 5 bases outside the gene matches. Germline values: CDR1 SGDLS, CDR2 YYNGEE.